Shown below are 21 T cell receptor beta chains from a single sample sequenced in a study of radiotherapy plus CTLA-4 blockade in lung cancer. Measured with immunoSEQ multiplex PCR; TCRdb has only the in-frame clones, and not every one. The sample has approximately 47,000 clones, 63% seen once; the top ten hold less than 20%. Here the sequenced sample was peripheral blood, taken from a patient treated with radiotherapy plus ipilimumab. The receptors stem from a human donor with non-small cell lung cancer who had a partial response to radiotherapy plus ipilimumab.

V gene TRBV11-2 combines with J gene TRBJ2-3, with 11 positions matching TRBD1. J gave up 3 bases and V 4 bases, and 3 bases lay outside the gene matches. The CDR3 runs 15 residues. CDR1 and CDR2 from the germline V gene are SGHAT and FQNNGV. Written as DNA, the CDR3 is TGTGCCAGCAGCTCCGGGACAGGGGGGACAGATACGCAGTATTTT. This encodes CASSSGTGGTDTQYF.

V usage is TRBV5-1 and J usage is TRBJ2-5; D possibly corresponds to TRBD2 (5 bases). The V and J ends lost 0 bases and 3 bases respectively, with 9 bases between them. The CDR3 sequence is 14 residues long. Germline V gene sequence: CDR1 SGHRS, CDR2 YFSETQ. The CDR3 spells CASSLASAEETQYF. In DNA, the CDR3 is TGCGCCAGCAGCTTGGCCTCAGCGGAAGAGACCCAGTACTTC. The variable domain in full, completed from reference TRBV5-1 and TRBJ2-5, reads KAGVTQTPRYLIKTRGQQVTLSCSPISGHRSVSWYQQTPGQGLQFLFEYFSETQRNKGNFPGRFSGRQFSNSRSEMNVSTLELGDSALYLCASSLASAEETQYFGPGTRLLVL.

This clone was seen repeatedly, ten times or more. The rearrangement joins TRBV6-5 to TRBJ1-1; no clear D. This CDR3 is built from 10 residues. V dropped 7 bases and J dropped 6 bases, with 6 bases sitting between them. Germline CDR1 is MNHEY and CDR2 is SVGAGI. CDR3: CASNSAEAFF. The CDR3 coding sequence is TGTGCCAGCAATTCGGCTGAAGCTTTCTTT.

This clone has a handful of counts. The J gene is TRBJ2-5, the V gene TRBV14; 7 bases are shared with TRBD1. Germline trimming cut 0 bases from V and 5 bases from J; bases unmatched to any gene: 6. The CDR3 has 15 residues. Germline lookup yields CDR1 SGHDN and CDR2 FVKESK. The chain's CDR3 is CASSQDLGQSETQYF. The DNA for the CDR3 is TGTGCCAGCAGCCAAGACCTGGGACAGTCGGAGACCCAGTACTTC.

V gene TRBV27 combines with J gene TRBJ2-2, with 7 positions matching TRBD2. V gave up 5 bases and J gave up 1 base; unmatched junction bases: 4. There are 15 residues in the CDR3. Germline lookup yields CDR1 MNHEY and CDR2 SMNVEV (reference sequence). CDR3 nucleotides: TGTGCCAGCAGTGTAGTAGCGGGGAACACCGGGGAGCTGTTTTTT. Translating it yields CASSVVAGNTGELFF.

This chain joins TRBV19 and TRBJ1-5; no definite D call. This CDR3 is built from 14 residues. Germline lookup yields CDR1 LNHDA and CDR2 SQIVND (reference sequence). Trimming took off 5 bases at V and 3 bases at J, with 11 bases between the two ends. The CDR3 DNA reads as TGTGCCAGTAGTTCCCCCAGGTTCAATCAGCCCCAGCATTTT. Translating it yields CASSSPRFNQPQHF. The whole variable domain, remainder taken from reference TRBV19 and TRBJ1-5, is DGGITQSPKYLFRKEGQNVTLSCEQNLNHDAMYWYRQDPGQGLRLIYYSQIVNDFQKGDIAEGYSVSREKKESFPLTVTSAQKNPTAFYLCASSSPRFNQPQHFGDGTRLSIL.

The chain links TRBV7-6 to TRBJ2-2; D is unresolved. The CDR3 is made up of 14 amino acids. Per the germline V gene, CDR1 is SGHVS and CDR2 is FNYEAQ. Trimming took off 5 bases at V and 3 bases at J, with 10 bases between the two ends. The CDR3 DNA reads TGTGCCAGCAGCCCCAACCGAGACACCGGGGAGCTGTTTTTT. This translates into CASSPNRDTGELFF.

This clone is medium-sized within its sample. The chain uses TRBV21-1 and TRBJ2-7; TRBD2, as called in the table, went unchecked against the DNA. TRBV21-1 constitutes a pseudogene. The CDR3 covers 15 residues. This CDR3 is CASSKAARENYEQYF. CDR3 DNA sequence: TGTGCCAGCAGCAAAGCGGCGCGGGAGAACTACGAGCAGTACTTC.

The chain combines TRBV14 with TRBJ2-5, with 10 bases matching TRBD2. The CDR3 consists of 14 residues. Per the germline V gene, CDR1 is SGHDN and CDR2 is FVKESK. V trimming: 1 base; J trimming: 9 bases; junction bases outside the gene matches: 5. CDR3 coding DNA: TGTGCCAGCAGCCAAGCCGGACTAGCGGCCCCCCAGTACTTC. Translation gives CASSQAGLAAPQYF.

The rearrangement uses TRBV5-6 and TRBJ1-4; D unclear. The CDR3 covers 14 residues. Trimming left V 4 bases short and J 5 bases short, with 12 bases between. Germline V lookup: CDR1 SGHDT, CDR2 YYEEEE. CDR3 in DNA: TGTGCCAGCAGCCGGTTGACGGAGAATGAAAAACTGTTTTTT. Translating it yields CASSRLTENEKLFF. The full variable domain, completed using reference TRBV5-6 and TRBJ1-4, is DAGVTQSPTHLIKTRGQQVTLRCSPKSGHDTVSWYQQALGQGPQFIFQYYEEEERQRGNFPDRFSGHQFPNYSSELNVNALLLGDSALYLCASSRLTENEKLFFGSGTQLSVL.

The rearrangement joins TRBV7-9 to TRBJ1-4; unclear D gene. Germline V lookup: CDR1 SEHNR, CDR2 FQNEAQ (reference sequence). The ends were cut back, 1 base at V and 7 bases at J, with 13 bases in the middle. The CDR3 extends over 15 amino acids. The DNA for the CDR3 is TGTGCCAGCAGCTTAGGGTCCTCCCGAGGTGAAAAACTGTTTTTT. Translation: CASSLGSSRGEKLFF. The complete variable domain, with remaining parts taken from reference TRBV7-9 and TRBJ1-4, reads DTGVSQNPRHKITKRGQNVTFRCDPISEHNRLYWYRQTLGQGPEFLTYFQNEAQLEKSRLLSDRFSAERPKGSFSTLEIQRTEQGDSAMYLCASSLGSSRGEKLFFGSGTQLSVL.

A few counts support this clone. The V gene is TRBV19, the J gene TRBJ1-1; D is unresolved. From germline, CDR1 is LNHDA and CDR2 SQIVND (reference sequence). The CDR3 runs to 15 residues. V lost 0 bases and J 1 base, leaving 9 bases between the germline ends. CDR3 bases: TGTGCCAGTAGTATAGACCCGGGGAGGAACACTGAAGCTTTCTTT. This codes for CASSIDPGRNTEAFF.

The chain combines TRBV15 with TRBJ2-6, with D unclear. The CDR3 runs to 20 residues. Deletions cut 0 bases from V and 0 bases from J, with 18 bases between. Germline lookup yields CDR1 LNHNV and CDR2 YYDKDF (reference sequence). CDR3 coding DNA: TGTGCCACCAGCAGAGAATATATCGGTGGCGGCCTCTCTGGGGCCAACGTCCTGACTTTC. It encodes CATSREYIGGGLSGANVLTF. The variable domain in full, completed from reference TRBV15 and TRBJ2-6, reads DAMVIQNPRYQVTQFGKPVTLSCSQTLNHNVMYWYQQKSSQAPKLLFHYYDKDFNNEADTPDNFQSRRPNTSFCFLDIRSPGLGDTAMYLCATSREYIGGGLSGANVLTFGAGSRLTVL.

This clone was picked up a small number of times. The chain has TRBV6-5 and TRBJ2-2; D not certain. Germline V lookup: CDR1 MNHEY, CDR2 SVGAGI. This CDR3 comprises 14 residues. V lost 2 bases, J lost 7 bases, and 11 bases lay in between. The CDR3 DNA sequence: TGTGCCAGCAGTTACCCCTCACGGTACGGGGAGCTGTTTTTT. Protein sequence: CASSYPSRYGELFF.

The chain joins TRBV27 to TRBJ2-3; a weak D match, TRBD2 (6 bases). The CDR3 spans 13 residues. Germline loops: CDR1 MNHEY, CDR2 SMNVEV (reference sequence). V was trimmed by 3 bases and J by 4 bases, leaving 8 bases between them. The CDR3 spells CASSFGSADTQYF. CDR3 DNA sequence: TGTGCCAGCAGTTTCGGGAGTGCAGATACGCAGTATTTT.

This chain's CDR3 is CASSYNSPSGEQFF. DNA for the CDR3: TGTGCCAGCAGTTATAATAGTCCGTCGGGTGAGCAGTTCTTC. The chain is built from TRBV6-6 and TRBJ2-1; no clear D gene. V was clipped by 3 bases and J by 9 bases, with 15 bases between them. This CDR3 comprises 14 residues. Per germline, CDR1 MNHNY and CDR2 SVGAGI (reference sequence).

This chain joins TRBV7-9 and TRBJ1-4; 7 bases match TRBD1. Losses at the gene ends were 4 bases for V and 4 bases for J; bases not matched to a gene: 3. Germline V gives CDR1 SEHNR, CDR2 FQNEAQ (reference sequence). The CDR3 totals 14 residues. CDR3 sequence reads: CASSYGTDNEKLFF. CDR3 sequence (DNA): TGTGCCAGCAGCTACGGGACAGATAATGAAAAACTGTTTTTT.

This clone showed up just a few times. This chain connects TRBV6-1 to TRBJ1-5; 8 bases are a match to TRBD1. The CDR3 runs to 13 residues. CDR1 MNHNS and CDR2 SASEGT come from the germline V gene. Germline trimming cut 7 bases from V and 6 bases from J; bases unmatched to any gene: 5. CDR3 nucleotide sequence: TGTGCCAGCACGGACAGGGCTCGTCAGCCCCAGCATTTT. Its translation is CASTDRARQPQHF.

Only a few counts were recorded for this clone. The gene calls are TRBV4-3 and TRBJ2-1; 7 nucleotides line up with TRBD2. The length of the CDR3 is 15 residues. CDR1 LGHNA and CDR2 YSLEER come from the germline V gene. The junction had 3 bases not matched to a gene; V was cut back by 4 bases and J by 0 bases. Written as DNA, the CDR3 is TGCGCCAGCAGCCCTGGGGGGGGCTCCTACAATGAGCAGTTCTTC. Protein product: CASSPGGGSYNEQFF.

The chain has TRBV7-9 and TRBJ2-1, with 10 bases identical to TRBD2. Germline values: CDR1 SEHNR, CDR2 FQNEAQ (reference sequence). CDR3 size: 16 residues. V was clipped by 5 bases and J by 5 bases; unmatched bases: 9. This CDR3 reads CASSPPGSGRDNEQFF. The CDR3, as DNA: TGTGCCAGCAGCCCTCCGGGAAGCGGGAGGGACAATGAGCAGTTCTTC.

The CDR3 region is CASSPTVYNSPLHF. The CDR3, as DNA: TGCGCCAGCAGCCCGACAGTTTATAATTCACCCCTCCACTTT. The chain employs TRBV5-1 and TRBJ1-6, with D possibly being TRBD1 (5 bases). Trimming shortened V by 4 bases and J by 4 bases, and 9 bases separated the two germline ends. The CDR3 runs 14 residues. Germline CDR1 reads SGHRS; CDR2 reads YFSETQ.